This TCR beta chain was sequenced during a study of blood T cell repertoires in COVID-19. This table comes from immunoSEQ multiplex PCR, and its TCRdb copy is limited to in-frame clones, with some not included. Found here are roughly 170,000 clones, approximately 86% of them singletons; the top ten hold about 2.5%. This CDR3 contains 14 residues. V was clipped by 6 bases and J by 2 bases; unmatched bases: 6. Per germline, CDR1 MNHEY and CDR2 SVGAGI. The clonotype was recovered from a man aged 35 to 55 with active or convalescent COVID-19. This chain connects TRBV6-5 to TRBJ2-7; TRBD1 aligns across 8 bases. The material sequenced was peripheral blood. The CDR3 protein is CASRWDRKAYEQYF. The CDR3 DNA is TGTGCCAGCAGGTGGGACAGGAAGGCCTACGAGCAGTACTTC.